Listed here are 25 T cell receptor beta chains from one sample, sequenced in a study of T cells after yellow fever vaccination. TCRdb redid the calling of the 5' RACE reads with MiXCR, one entry per CDR3 protein. The data contain some 260,000 distinct CDR3 sequences, around 4.9% of them singletons. The sequenced sample was CD4+ T cells sorted from PBMCs, obtained on the day of the yellow fever booster vaccination. The receptors derive from a man aged 18 to 35 who received the YFV17D yellow fever vaccine.

Many counts were recorded for this clonotype. This chain joins TRBV4-3 and TRBJ2-6; D not resolved. The V end was cut by 0 bases, the J end by 0 bases, with 9 bases between. Per germline, CDR1 LGHNA and CDR2 YSLEER. The CDR3 has 17 amino acids. CDR3 sequence: CASSQDSWGSGANVLTF. CDR3 in DNA: TGCGCCAGCAGCCAAGATAGTTGGGGCTCTGGGGCCAACGTCCTGACTTTC.

This clonotype was seen ten or more times. V is TRBV5-5 and J is TRBJ1-1; no definite D call. In germline, CDR1 is SGHKS, CDR2 YYEKEE (reference sequence). V lost 1 base, J lost 4 bases, and 8 bases lay in between. CDR3 size: 13 residues. CDR3 amino acids: CASSLPPGTEAFF. CDR3 DNA: TGTGCCAGCAGCTTGCCCCCGGGCACTGAAGCTTTCTTT.

This clonotype has ten or more counts. The chain joins TRBV20-1 to TRBJ2-3, with TRBD1 matching 7 bases. Losses at the gene ends were 6 bases for V and 0 bases for J; bases not matched to a gene: 9. The CDR3 has 15 residues. Germline-derived CDR1 and CDR2 are DFQATT and SNEGSKA (reference sequence). CDR3 region: CSAGTVLLSTDTQYF. CDR3 coding DNA: TGCAGTGCAGGGACAGTTTTACTAAGCACAGATACGCAGTATTTT.

This clonotype has more than one count but fewer than ten. The rearrangement links TRBV6-5 to TRBJ1-5; D is perhaps TRBD1 (6 bases). The CDR3 spans 14 residues. CDR1 and CDR2 (germline): MNHEY, SVGAGI. V dropped 8 bases and J dropped 5 bases, with 16 bases sitting between them. CDR3 in amino acids: CASSGDNWDQPQHF. The CDR3 DNA is TGTGCCAGCTCCGGGGACAATTGGGATCAGCCCCAGCATTTT.

The V call is TRBV6-1, the J call TRBJ2-1; maybe TRBD2 (5 bases). This CDR3 contains 16 residues. Between the trimmed V and J ends, which lost 7 bases and 0 bases, there was a span of 16 bases. CDR1 and CDR2 from the germline V gene are MNHNS and SASEGT. The CDR3 here is CASTSRGTASYNEQFF. In nucleotides, the CDR3 is TGTGCCAGCACCAGCCGGGGTACCGCCTCCTACAATGAGCAGTTCTTC.

Only a few counts were recorded for this clonotype. This chain uses TRBV12-3 or TRBV12-4 with TRBJ1-1, with 7 nucleotides matching TRBD1. This CDR3 region has 14 residues. V dropped 6 bases and J dropped 8; count of bases not matched to a gene: 12. The CDR3 region is CASSSQNRGIEAFF. The CDR3 coding sequence is TGTGCCAGCAGCTCACAAAACAGGGGAATCGAAGCTTTCTTT.

There are a few counts of this clonotype. This sequence joins TRBV9 and TRBJ2-5; D is uncertain. Trimming stripped 3 bases from V and 0 bases from J, with 9 bases between. The germline gives CDR1 SGDLS, CDR2 YYNGEE. The CDR3 runs 14 residues. DNA of the CDR3: TGTGCCAGCAGCGCCCGACACCACCAAGAGACCCAGTACTTC. The encoded protein is CASSARHHQETQYF.

This clonotype came up a few times. The V and J genes are TRBV12-3 or TRBV12-4 and TRBJ1-1; 7 bases line up with TRBD1. V trimming: 5 bases; J trimming: 6 bases; junction bases outside the gene matches: 12. The CDR3 totals 15 residues. CDR3 nucleotide sequence: TGTGCCAGCAGTCTAGGACAGGAAGTGGTGGCTGAAGCTTTCTTT. This sequence encodes CASSLGQEVVAEAFF.

This clonotype occurred a few times. The rearrangement joins TRBV5-5 to TRBJ1-5; TRBD1 matches 7 bases. The V and J ends lost 4 bases and 4 bases, in that order; junction bases with no gene match: 8. The CDR3 contains 15 residues. Germline-derived CDR1 and CDR2 are SGHKS and YYEKEE (reference sequence). The CDR3 nucleotides read TGTGCCAGCAGCCACACGACAGGGCCTAATCAGCCCCAGCATTTT. Protein: CASSHTTGPNQPQHF.

There are many counts of this clonotype. This sequence joins TRBV10-3 and TRBJ2-3; TRBD2 might be the D (5 bases). Deletions cut 8 bases from V and 3 bases from J, with 12 bases between. Germline V gene data show CDR1 as ENHRY and CDR2 as SYGVKD. The CDR3 sequence is 13 residues long. CDR3 protein: CAIRDDFTDTQYF. The CDR3 DNA is TGTGCCATCCGGGATGACTTTACAGATACGCAGTATTTT.

This clonotype has just a few counts. The chain joins TRBV27 to TRBJ2-7; possibly TRBD1 or TRBD2 for D (6 bases each). V was trimmed by 8 bases and J by 6 bases, leaving 20 bases between them. This CDR3 is built from 14 residues. Per germline, CDR1 MNHEY and CDR2 SMNVEV (reference sequence). The CDR3 DNA reads as TGTGCCAGCGCCCCGGGGGCCAGGGTTTTCGAGCAGTACGTC. As protein: CASAPGARVFEQYV.

Ten or more counts support this clonotype. V usage is TRBV6-5 and J usage is TRBJ2-7; D not certain. The CDR3 extends over 16 amino acids. The germline gives CDR1 MNHEY, CDR2 SVGAGI. The V gene lost 0 bases and the J gene lost 4 bases, with 16 bases spanning the gap. CDR3 bases: TGTGCCAGCAGTTACTCGACAAATCCGGCAGAATACGAGCAGTACTTC. This sequence encodes CASSYSTNPAEYEQYF.

This clonotype was recorded at least ten times. The chain links TRBV4-2 to TRBJ1-2; unclear D gene. The V gene's germline CDR1 is LGHNA and CDR2 YNFKEQ. The V and J ends lost 4 bases and 3 bases respectively, with 15 bases between them. CDR3 length equals 15 residues. The CDR3 protein is CASSLALGDDYGYTF. The CDR3 region has the DNA TGTGCCAGCAGCCTCGCTCTTGGGGATGACTATGGCTACACCTTC.

The V and J genes are TRBV6-2 or TRBV6-3 and TRBJ1-2; D is unclear. In germline, CDR1 is MNHEY, CDR2 SVGEGT. Trimming shortened V by 8 bases and J by 4 bases, and 17 bases separated the two germline ends. The CDR3 covers 14 residues. The CDR3, as DNA: TGTGCCAGCTTATTCGGACGTAACGCCTATGGCTACACCTTC. It encodes CASLFGRNAYGYTF.

This clonotype was detected ten times or more. V gene TRBV4-2 combines with J gene TRBJ1-5; no definite D call. The CDR3 totals 13 residues. V lost 1 base, J lost 8 bases, and 9 bases lay in between. CDR1 LGHNA and CDR2 YNFKEQ come from the germline V gene. CDR3 loop: CASSQAASEPQHF. DNA for the CDR3: TGTGCCAGCAGCCAAGCCGCCTCTGAGCCCCAGCATTTT.

This clonotype was counted at least ten times. This sequence joins TRBV28 and TRBJ2-7; D possibly corresponds to TRBD2 (5 bases). CDR1 and CDR2 (germline): MDHEN, SYDVKM. This CDR3 comprises 21 residues. The V and J ends lost 3 bases and 2 bases respectively, with 32 bases between them. DNA for the CDR3: TGTGCCAGCAGTTTTTTCCCGGACTTCCTCAACAGCCCCCGTCGGACCTACGAGCAGTACTTC. Translating gives CASSFFPDFLNSPRRTYEQYF. The full variable domain, completed using reference TRBV28 and TRBJ2-7, is DVKVTQSSRYLVKRTGEKVFLECVQDMDHENMFWYRQDPGLGLRLIYFSYDVKMKEKGDIPEGYSVSREKKERFSLILESASTNQTSMYLCASSFFPDFLNSPRRTYEQYFGPGTRLTVT.

This clonotype appeared a few times. The chain joins TRBV20-1 to TRBJ2-1, with 7 positions matching TRBD2. Germline lookup yields CDR1 DFQATT and CDR2 SNEGSKA (reference sequence). This CDR3 has 17 amino acids. After removal of 2 bases from V and 0 bases from J, the junction contained 10 bases not matched to a gene. The CDR3 loop reads CSARPPASGFSYNEQFF. CDR3 nucleotide sequence: TGCAGTGCTAGACCCCCGGCTAGCGGTTTCTCCTACAATGAGCAGTTCTTC.

This clonotype was seen ten or more times. The chain carries TRBV5-1 and TRBJ1-1, with 9 bases fitting TRBD1. The CDR3 runs to 14 residues. V lost 4 bases and J lost 5; bases outside the gene matches: 6. CDR1 is SGHRS and CDR2 is YFSETQ in the germline V gene. CDR3 in amino acids: CASSPTGGWTEAFF. The CDR3, as DNA: TGCGCCAGCAGCCCGACAGGGGGATGGACTGAAGCTTTCTTT.

The chain carries TRBV12-3 or TRBV12-4 and TRBJ2-7; 8 nucleotides match TRBD1. Unmatched junction bases numbered 6, after V lost 8 bases and J lost 3 bases. There are 13 residues in the CDR3. The CDR3 protein is CASRWTGNYEQYF. DNA for the CDR3: TGTGCCAGCCGTTGGACAGGGAACTACGAGCAGTACTTC.

The chain couples TRBV12-3 or TRBV12-4 to TRBJ1-1; unclear D gene. This CDR3 is 19 amino acids long. V was clipped by 6 bases and J by 0 bases, with 26 bases between them. For the CDR3, the DNA is TGTGCCAGCAGCCCCTTTAATGTGGGCCGTTCTCTCATGAACACTGAAGCTTTCTTT. It translates to CASSPFNVGRSLMNTEAFF.

This clonotype showed up just a few times. The chain joins TRBV9 to TRBJ2-1; 7 nucleotides align to TRBD2. Germline V lookup: CDR1 SGDLS, CDR2 YYNGEE. The J segment lost 10 bases and the V segment lost 3 bases, leaving 4 bases of the junction unmatched. This CDR3 has 12 residues. The CDR3 coding sequence is TGTGCCAGCAGCGGACCCGGGGGGGAGCAGTTCTTC. This translates into CASSGPGGEQFF.

This chain connects TRBV2 to TRBJ1-2; TRBD1 agrees at 9 bases. The CDR3 extends over 14 amino acids. The V gene's germline CDR1 is SNHLY and CDR2 FYNNEI. With 4 bases clipped from V and 5 bases from J, the junction kept 5 bases outside the gene matches. The CDR3 here is CASSVGTGNYGYTF. CDR3 bases: TGTGCCAGCAGTGTCGGGACAGGGAATTATGGCTACACCTTC. Supplemented by reference TRBV2 and TRBJ1-2, the full variable domain reads EPEVTQTPSHQVTQMGQEVILRCVPISNHLYFYWYRQILGQKVEFLVSFYNNEISEKSEIFDDQFSVERPDGSNFTLKIRSTKLEDSAMYFCASSVGTGNYGYTFGSGTRLTVV.

This clonotype has only a few counts. This chain joins TRBV7-2 and TRBJ2-5, with TRBD2 matching 7 bases. The CDR3 is 15 residues long. Germline V gene lookup returns CDR1 SGHTA and CDR2 FQGNSA. V dropped 3 bases and J dropped 1; count of bases not matched to a gene: 5. This CDR3 reads CASSFVTGGQETQYF. The CDR3, as DNA: TGTGCCAGCAGCTTCGTGACGGGGGGCCAAGAGACCCAGTACTTC. Supplemented by reference TRBV7-2 and TRBJ2-5, the full variable domain reads GAGVSQSPSNKVTEKGKDVELRCDPISGHTALYWYRQSLGQGLEFLIYFQGNSAPDKSGLPSDRFSAERTGGSVSTLTIQRTQQEDSAVYLCASSFVTGGQETQYFGPGTRLLVL.

In this sample, this clonotype turned up a few times. The chain links TRBV19 to TRBJ1-5, with 7 bases aligning to TRBD1. V was pared by 2 bases and J by 1 base, with 5 bases of the junction left unmatched. The CDR3 length is 16 residues. Per the germline V gene, CDR1 is LNHDA and CDR2 is SQIVND (reference sequence). The CDR3 spells CASSITPQGSNQPQHF. The CDR3 region has the DNA TGTGCCAGTAGTATAACCCCACAGGGGAGCAATCAGCCCCAGCATTTT.

The chain uses TRBV20-1 and TRBJ1-1; D gene uncertain. The CDR3 length is 14 residues. The germline CDR1 and CDR2 sequences are DFQATT and SNEGSKA (reference sequence). The ends were cut back, 0 bases at V and 1 base at J, with 9 bases in the middle. The CDR3 loop is CSARDPTRNTEAFF. In DNA, the CDR3 is TGCAGTGCTAGAGATCCGACACGGAACACTGAAGCTTTCTTT.